This TCR beta chain was found in a study of shared clonotypes between healthy human individuals. The CDR3 consists of 14 residues. Trimming removed 4 bases from V and 6 bases from J; junction bases left unmatched: 5. In germline, CDR1 is SGHRS, CDR2 YFSETQ. Each replicate PCR on the sorted subsets used about 220 ng DNA (around 31,000 T cell genomes). Assay: immunoSEQ multiplex PCR; the TCRdb copy retains only in-frame clones and omits some. The table shows over a million clones, with around 95% occurring only once. The source material was naive CD4+ T cells sorted from blood. As for subset: CD45RA+ positively selected. This sequence originates from a man aged 30 to 39 in good health. The chain joins TRBV5-1 to TRBJ2-3; 10 nucleotides agree with TRBD1. The CDR3 DNA reads TGCGCCAGCAGCCCCGGGACAGGGGCGGATACGCAGTATTTT. Its protein product is CASSPGTGADTQYF.